The T cell receptor beta chain described here comes from a study of Ad26.COV2.S vaccination and SARS-CoV-2 variants. Produced via immunoSEQ multiplex PCR; TCRdb's table is partial and in-frame only. The table has 300,000 to 350,000 clones, approximately 90% seen once. Trimming left V 3 bases short and J 7 bases short, with 10 bases between. Per germline, CDR1 MNHEY and CDR2 SMNVEV (reference sequence). The CDR3 has 12 amino acids. Treatment described: some 20 received Ad26.COV2.S at low or high dose, single or two shots; about 5 received placebo; per-sample allocation not given. Collection of samples fell on day 63 after the first vaccine or placebo injection.

The starting material was peripheral blood, obtained in a trial of Ad26.COV2.S vaccine versus placebo. The V and J genes are TRBV27 and TRBJ2-7, with D tentatively TRBD1 (6 bases). This clonotype was obtained from a person between 18 and 65 years old who received the Ad26.COV2.S COVID-19 vaccine or a placebo. CDR3 amino acids: CASSFWGREQYF. The CDR3 DNA reads as TGTGCCAGCAGTTTCTGGGGGCGAGAGCAGTACTTC.